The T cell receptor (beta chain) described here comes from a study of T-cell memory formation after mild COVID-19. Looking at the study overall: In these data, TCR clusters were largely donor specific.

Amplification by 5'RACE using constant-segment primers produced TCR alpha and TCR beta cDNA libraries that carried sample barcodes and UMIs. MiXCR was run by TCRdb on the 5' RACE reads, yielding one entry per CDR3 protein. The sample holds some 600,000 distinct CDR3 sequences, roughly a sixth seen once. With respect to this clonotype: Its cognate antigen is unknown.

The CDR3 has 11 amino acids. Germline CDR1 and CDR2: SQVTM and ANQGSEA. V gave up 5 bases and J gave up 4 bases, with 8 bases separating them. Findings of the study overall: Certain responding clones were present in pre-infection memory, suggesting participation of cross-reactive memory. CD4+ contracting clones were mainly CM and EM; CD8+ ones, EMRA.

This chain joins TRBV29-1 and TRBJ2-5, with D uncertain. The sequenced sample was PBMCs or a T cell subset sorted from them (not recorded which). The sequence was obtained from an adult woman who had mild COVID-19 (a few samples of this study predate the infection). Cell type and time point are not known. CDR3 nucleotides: TGCAGCGTTATAGGTAGAGAGACCCAGTACTTC. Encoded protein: CSVIGRETQYF.